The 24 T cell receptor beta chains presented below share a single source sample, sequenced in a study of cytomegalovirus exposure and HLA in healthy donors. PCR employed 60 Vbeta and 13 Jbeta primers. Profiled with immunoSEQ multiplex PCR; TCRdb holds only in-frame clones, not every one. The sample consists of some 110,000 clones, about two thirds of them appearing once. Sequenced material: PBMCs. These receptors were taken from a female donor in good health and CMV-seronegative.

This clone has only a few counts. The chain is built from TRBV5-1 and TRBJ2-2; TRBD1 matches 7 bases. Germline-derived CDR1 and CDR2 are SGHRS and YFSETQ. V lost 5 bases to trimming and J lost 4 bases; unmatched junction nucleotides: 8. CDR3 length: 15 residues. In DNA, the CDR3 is TGCGCCAGCAGTTCCGACAGGGCGGGCACCGGGGAGCTGTTTTTT. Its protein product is CASSSDRAGTGELFF.

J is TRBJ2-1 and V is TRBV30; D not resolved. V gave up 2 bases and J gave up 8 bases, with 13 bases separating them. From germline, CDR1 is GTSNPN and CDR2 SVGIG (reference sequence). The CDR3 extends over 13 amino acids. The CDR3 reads CAWSQWLGDEQFF. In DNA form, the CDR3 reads TGTGCCTGGAGTCAATGGTTGGGCGATGAGCAGTTCTTC. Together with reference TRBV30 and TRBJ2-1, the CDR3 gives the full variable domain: SQTIHQWPATLVQPVGSPLSLECTVEGTSNPNLYWYRQAAGRGLQLLFYSVGIGQISSEVPQNLSASRPQDRQFILSSKKLLLSDSGFYLCAWSQWLGDEQFFGPGTRLTVL.

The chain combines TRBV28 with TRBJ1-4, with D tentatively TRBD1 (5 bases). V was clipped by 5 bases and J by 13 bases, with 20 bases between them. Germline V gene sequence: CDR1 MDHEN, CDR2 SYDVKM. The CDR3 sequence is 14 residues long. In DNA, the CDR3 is TGTGCCAGCAGTCCGGACCGAGAGTGGGGGGGACTGTTTTTT. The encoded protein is CASSPDREWGGLFF.

This CDR3 reads CASSSGIRTDTQYF. Written as DNA, the CDR3 is TGTGCCAGCAGCAGCGGGATTAGGACAGATACGCAGTATTTT. V usage is TRBV13 and J usage is TRBJ2-3; TRBD2 agrees at 7 bases. This CDR3 is built from 14 residues. The J segment lost 3 bases and the V segment lost 5 bases, leaving 5 bases of the junction unmatched. Germline V gene lookup returns CDR1 PRHDT and CDR2 FYEKMQ (reference sequence).

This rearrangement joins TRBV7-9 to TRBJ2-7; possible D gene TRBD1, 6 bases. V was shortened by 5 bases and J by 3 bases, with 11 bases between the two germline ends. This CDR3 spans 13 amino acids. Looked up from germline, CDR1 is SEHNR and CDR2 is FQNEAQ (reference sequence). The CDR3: CASSPTGYYEQYF. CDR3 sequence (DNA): TGTGCCAGCAGCCCGACAGGATACTACGAGCAGTACTTC.

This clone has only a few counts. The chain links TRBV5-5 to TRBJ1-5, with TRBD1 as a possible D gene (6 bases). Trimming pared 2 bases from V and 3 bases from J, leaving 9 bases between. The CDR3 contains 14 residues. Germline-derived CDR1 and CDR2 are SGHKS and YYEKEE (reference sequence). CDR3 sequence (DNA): TGTGCCAGCAGCTTTTACAGGGACAATCAGCCCCAGCATTTT. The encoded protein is CASSFYRDNQPQHF.

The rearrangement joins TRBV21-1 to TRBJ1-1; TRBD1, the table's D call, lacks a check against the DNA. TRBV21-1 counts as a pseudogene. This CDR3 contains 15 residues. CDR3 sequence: CASSKEVTGSLSAFF. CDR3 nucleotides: TGTGCCAGCAGCAAAGAGGTAACAGGGAGTTTATCAGCTTTCTTT.

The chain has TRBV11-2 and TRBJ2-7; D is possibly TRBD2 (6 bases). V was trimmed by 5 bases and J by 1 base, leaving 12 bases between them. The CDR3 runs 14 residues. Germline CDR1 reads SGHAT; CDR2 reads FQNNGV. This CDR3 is CASSKGLLSYEQYF. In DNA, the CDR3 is TGTGCCAGCAGCAAAGGACTACTTTCCTACGAGCAGTACTTC.

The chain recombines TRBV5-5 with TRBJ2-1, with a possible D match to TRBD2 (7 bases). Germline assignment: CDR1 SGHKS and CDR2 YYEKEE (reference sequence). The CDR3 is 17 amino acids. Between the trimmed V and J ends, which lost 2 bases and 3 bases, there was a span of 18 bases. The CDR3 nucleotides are TGTGCCAGCAGCTTATCAAGGGGGGGAGGGAACTACAATGAGCAGTTCTTC. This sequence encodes CASSLSRGGGNYNEQFF.

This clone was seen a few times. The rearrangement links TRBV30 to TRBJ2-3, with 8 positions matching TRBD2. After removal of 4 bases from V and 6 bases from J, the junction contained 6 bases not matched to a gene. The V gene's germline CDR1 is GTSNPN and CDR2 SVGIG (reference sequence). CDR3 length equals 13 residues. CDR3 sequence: CAWTGGSGDTQYF. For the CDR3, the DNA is TGTGCCTGGACGGGGGGGAGCGGTGATACGCAGTATTTT.

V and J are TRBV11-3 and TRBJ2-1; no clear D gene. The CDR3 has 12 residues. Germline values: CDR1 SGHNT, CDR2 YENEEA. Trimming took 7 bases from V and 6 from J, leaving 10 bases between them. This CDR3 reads CASTTNSNEQFF. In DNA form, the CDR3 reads TGTGCCAGCACCACCAATAGCAATGAGCAGTTCTTC.

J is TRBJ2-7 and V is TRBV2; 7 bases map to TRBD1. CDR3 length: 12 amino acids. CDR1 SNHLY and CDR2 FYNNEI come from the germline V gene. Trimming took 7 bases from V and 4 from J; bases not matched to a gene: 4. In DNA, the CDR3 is TGTGCCAGCAACAGGGGAATGTACGAGCAGTACTTC. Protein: CASNRGMYEQYF. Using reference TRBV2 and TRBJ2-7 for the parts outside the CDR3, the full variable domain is EPEVTQTPSHQVTQMGQEVILRCVPISNHLYFYWYRQILGQKVEFLVSFYNNEISEKSEIFDDQFSVERPDGSNFTLKIRSTKLEDSAMYFCASNRGMYEQYFGPGTRLTVT.

The DNA for the CDR3 is TGTGCCAGCAGCTTGGCCGTGACAGGGTCCCAAGAGACCCAGTACTTC. Encoded protein: CASSLAVTGSQETQYF. The rearrangement uses TRBV5-8 and TRBJ2-5; 7 positions agree with TRBD1. The germline gives CDR1 SGHTS, CDR2 YDEGEE. The CDR3 has 16 amino acids. Losses at the gene ends were 0 bases for V and 1 base for J; bases not matched to a gene: 6.

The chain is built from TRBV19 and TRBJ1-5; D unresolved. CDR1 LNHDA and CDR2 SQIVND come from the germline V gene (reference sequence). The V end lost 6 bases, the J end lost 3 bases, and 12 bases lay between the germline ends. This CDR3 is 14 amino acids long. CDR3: CASRKSTDNQPQHF. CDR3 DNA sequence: TGTGCCAGTAGAAAGAGTACAGACAATCAGCCCCAGCATTTT.

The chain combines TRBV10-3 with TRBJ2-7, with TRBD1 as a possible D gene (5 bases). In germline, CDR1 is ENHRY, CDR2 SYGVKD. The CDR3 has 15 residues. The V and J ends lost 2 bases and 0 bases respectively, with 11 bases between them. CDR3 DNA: TGTGCCATCAGTGAGCCAACAGGTTTCTCCTACGAGCAGTACTTC. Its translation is CAISEPTGFSYEQYF.

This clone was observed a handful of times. As DNA, the CDR3 is TGTGCCAGCAGTGTAACTAGCGGTAGCACAGATACGCAGTATTTT. Translation gives CASSVTSGSTDTQYF. The rearrangement links TRBV2 to TRBJ2-3; 8 bases align to TRBD2. This CDR3 contains 15 residues. The junction had 3 bases not matched to a gene; V was cut back by 4 bases and J by 0 bases. Germline CDR1 SNHLY, CDR2 FYNNEI.

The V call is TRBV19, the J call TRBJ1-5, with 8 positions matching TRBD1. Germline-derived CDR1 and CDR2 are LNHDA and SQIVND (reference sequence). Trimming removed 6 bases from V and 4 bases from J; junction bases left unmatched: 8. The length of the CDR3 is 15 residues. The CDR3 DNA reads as TGTGCCAGTAGAGGGGGACAGGTGGGTAATCAGCCCCAGCATTTT. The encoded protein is CASRGGQVGNQPQHF.

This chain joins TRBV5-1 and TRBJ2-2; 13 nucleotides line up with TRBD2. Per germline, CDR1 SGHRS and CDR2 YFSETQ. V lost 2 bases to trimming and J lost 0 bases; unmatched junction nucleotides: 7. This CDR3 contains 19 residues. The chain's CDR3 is CASSLHRLAGGANTGELFF. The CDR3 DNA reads TGCGCCAGCAGCTTACACCGACTAGCGGGAGGCGCGAACACCGGGGAGCTGTTTTTT.

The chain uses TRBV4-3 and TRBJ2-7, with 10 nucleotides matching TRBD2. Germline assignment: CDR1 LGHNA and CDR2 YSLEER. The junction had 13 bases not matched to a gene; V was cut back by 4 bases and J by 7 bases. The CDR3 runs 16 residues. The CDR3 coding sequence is TGCGCCAGCAGCCTCGGACTAGCGGAGACGTACGGGGAGCAGTACTTC. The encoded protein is CASSLGLAETYGEQYF.

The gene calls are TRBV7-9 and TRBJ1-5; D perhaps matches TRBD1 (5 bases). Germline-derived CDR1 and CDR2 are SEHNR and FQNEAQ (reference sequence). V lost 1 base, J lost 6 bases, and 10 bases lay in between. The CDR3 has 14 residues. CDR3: CASSLGGVGQPQHF. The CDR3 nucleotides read TGTGCCAGCAGCTTAGGGGGGGTGGGTCAGCCCCAGCATTTT.

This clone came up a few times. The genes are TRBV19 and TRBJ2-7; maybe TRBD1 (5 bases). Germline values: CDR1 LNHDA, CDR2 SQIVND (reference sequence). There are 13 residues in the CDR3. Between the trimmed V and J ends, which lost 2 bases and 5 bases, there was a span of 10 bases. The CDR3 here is CASSIKGINEQYF. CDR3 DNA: TGTGCCAGTAGTATAAAGGGGATAAACGAGCAGTACTTC.

CDR3 nucleotide sequence: TGTGCCAGCAGTTTCACAGGGATGAACACTGAAGCTTTCTTT. It is translated as CASSFTGMNTEAFF. The V gene is TRBV6-6, the J gene TRBJ1-1, with D possibly matching TRBD1 (6 bases). This CDR3 is 14 amino acids long. CDR1 is MNHNY, CDR2 SVGAGI, per germline (reference sequence). V lost 4 bases and J 0 bases, leaving 9 bases between the germline ends.

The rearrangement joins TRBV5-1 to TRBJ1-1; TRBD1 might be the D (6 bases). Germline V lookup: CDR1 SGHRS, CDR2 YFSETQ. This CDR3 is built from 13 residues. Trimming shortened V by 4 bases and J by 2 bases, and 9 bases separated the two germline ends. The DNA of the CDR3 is TGCGCCAGCAGCCGGACAGTCAACACTGAAGCTTTCTTT. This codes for CASSRTVNTEAFF.

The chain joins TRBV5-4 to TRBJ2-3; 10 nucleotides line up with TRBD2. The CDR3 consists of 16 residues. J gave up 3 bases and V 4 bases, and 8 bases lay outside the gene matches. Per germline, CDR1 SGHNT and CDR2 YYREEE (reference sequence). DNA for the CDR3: TGTGCCAGCAGCCAACAGGGGACTAGCGAGACAGATACGCAGTATTTT. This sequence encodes CASSQQGTSETDTQYF.